The TCR beta chain under discussion was sequenced for a study of blood T cells in healthy people across ages. This clonotype has a count of ten or more. The germline V gene has CDR1 SGHTA and CDR2 FQGNSA. The CDR3 loop spans 15 amino acids. Trimming stripped 4 bases from V and 6 bases from J, with 13 bases between. The use of a sample-barcoded 5' primer and a J-beta primer mix characterized a second PCR of about 6 to 11 cycles. TCRdb processed the 5' RACE reads anew with MiXCR; each CDR3 protein has one entry. The profile covers 450,000 to 700,000 distinct CDR3 sequences, with about 25% appearing a single time and 15% to 20% taken by the ten largest.

This rearrangement joins TRBV7-2 to TRBJ1-6, with TRBD1 as a possible D gene (5 bases). This receptor was identified in a woman in her seventies in good health. Specimen: blood. CDR3 residues: CASSSMGRFNSPLHF. The CDR3 nucleotides are TGTGCCAGCAGCTCGATGGGACGGTTTAATTCACCCCTCCACTTT.